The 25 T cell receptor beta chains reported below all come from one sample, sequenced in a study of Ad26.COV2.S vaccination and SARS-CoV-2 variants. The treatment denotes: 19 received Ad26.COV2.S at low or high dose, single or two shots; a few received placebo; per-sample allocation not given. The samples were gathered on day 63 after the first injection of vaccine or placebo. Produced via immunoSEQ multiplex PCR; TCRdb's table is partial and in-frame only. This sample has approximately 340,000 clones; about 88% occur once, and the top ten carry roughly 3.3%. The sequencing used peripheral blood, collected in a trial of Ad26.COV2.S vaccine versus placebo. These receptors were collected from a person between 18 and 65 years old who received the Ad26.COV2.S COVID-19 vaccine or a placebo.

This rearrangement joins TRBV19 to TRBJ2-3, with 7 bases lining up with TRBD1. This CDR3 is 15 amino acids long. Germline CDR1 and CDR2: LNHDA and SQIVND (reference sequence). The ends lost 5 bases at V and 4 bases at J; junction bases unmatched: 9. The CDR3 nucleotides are TGTGCCAGTAGTCCGAGACAGGGAGCGGCAGATACGCAGTATTTT. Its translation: CASSPRQGAADTQYF.

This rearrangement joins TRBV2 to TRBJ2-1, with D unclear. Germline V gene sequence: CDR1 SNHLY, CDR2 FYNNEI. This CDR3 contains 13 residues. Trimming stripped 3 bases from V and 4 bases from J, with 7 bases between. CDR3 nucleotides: TGTGCCAGCAGTGATGGCGGTTACAATGAGCAGTTCTTC. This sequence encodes CASSDGGYNEQFF.

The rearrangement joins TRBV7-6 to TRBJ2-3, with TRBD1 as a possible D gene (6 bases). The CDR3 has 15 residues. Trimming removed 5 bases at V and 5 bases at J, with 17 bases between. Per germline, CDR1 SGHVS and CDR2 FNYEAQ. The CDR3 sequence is CASSPRDKRGDTQYF. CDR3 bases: TGTGCCAGCAGCCCCCGGGACAAGAGAGGAGATACGCAGTATTTT. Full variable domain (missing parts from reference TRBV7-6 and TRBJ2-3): GAGVSQSPRYKVTKRGQDVALRCDPISGHVSLYWYRQALGQGPEFLTYFNYEAQQDKSGLPNDRFSAERPEGSISTLTIQRTEQRDSAMYRCASSPRDKRGDTQYFGPGTRLTVL.

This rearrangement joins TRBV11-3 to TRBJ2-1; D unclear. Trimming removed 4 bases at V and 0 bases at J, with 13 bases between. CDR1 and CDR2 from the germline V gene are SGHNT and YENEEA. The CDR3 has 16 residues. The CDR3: CASSSGGLSSYNEQFF. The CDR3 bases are TGTGCCAGCAGCTCCGGCGGCTTGAGCTCCTACAATGAGCAGTTCTTC.

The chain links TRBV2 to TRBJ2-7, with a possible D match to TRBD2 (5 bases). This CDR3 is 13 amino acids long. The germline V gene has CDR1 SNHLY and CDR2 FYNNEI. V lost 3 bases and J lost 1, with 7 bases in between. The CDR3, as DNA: TGTGCCAGCAGTGAGAGCGGTTCCTACGAGCAGTACTTC. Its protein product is CASSESGSYEQYF.

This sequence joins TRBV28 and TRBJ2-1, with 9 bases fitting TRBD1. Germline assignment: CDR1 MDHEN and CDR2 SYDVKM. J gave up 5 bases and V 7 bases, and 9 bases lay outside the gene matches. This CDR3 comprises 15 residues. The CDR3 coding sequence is TGTGCCAGCACTGTCGGGACAGGGAGGAACAATGAGCAGTTCTTC. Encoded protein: CASTVGTGRNNEQFF.

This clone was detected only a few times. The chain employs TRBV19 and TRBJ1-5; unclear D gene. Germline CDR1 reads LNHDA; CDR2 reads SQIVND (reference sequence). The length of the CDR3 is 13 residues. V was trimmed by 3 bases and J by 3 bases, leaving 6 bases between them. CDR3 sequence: CASSIMYNQPQHF. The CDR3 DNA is TGTGCCAGTAGTATCATGTACAATCAGCCCCAGCATTTT. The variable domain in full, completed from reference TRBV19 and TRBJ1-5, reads DGGITQSPKYLFRKEGQNVTLSCEQNLNHDAMYWYRQDPGQGLRLIYYSQIVNDFQKGDIAEGYSVSREKKESFPLTVTSAQKNPTAFYLCASSIMYNQPQHFGDGTRLSIL.

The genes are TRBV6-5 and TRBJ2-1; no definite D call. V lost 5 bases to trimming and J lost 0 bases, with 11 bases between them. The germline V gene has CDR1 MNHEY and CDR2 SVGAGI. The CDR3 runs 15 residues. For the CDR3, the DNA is TGTGCCAGCAGTCGAGGCCGTTTCTCCTACAATGAGCAGTTCTTC. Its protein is CASSRGRFSYNEQFF.

The CDR3: CASRTGDLNYGYTF. The CDR3 nucleotides are TGTGCCAGTAGGACAGGGGACCTTAACTATGGCTACACCTTC. This chain uses TRBV19 with TRBJ1-2; the match to TRBD1 covers 8 bases. The CDR3 contains 14 residues. V was clipped by 6 bases and J by 1 base; unmatched bases: 4. Per the germline V gene, CDR1 is LNHDA and CDR2 is SQIVND (reference sequence).

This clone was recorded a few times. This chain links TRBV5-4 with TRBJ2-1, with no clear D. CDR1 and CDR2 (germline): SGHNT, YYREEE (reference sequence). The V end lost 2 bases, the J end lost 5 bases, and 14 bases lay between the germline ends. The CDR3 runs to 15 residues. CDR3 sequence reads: CASSLGYGNDNEQFF. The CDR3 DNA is TGTGCCAGCAGCTTAGGGTATGGCAACGACAATGAGCAGTTCTTC.

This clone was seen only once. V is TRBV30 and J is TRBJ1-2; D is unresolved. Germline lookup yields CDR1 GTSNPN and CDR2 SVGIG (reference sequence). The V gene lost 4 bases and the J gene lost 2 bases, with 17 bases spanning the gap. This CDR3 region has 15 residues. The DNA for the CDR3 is TGTGCCTGGAATGAACCGGAGGGAGCCAACTATGGCTACACCTTC. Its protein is CAWNEPEGANYGYTF.

The CDR3 spells CASSLDPGGILSTDTQYF. DNA of the CDR3: TGTGCCAGCAGCTTAGATCCAGGGGGGATTCTTAGCACAGATACGCAGTATTTT. The chain uses TRBV11-2 and TRBJ2-3, with D possibly matching TRBD1 (7 bases). The CDR3 length is 18 residues. The V gene's germline CDR1 is SGHAT and CDR2 FQNNGV. Trimming cost V 0 bases and J 0 bases, with 16 bases left between them.

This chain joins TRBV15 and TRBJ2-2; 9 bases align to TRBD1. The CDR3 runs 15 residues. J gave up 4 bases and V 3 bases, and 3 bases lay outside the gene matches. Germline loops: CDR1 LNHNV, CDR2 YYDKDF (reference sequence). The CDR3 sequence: CATSRDRGSTGELFF. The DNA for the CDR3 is TGTGCCACCAGCAGGGACAGGGGTTCCACCGGGGAGCTGTTTTTT.

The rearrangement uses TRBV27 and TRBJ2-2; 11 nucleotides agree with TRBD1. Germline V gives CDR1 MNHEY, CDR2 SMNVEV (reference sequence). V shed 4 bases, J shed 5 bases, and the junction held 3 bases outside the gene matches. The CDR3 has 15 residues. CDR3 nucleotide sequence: TGTGCCAGCAGTTCCGGACAGGGGGCGACCGGGGAGCTGTTTTTT. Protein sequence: CASSSGQGATGELFF.

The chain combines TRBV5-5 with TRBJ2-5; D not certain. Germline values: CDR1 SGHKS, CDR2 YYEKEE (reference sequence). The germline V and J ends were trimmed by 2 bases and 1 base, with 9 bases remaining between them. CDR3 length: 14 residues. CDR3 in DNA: TGTGCCAGCAGCTTCTCAGGCGTCCAAGAGACCCAGTACTTC. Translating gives CASSFSGVQETQYF.

This CDR3 is CAGGLAGGREQFF. CDR3 nucleotides: TGTGCCGGGGGACTAGCGGGAGGACGTGAGCAGTTCTTC. V gene TRBV30 combines with J gene TRBJ2-1; TRBD2 matches at 15 bases. V lost 8 bases to trimming and J lost 9 bases; unmatched junction nucleotides: 5. The CDR3 has 13 amino acids. Germline V gene lookup returns CDR1 GTSNPN and CDR2 SVGIG (reference sequence).

The chain's CDR3 is CASSIGTKTDTQYF. In DNA, the CDR3 is TGTGCCAGTAGTATAGGGACAAAAACAGATACGCAGTATTTT. V gene TRBV19 combines with J gene TRBJ2-3; weak D call: TRBD1 (5 bases). The CDR3 spans 14 residues. V lost 1 base and J 3 bases, leaving 8 bases between the germline ends. Germline lookup yields CDR1 LNHDA and CDR2 SQIVND (reference sequence).

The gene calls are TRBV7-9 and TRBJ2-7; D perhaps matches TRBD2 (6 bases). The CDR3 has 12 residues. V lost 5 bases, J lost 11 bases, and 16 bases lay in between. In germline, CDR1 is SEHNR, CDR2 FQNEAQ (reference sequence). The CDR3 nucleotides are TGTGCCAGCAGCGAGAGCTGGGAGGTAAAGTACGTC. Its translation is CASSESWEVKYV.

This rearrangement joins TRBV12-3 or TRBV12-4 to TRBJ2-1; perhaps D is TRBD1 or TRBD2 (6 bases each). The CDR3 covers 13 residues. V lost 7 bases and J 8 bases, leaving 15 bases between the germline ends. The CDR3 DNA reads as TGTGCCAGCACCACTCGGGGGCTGGATGAGCAGTTCTTC. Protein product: CASTTRGLDEQFF.

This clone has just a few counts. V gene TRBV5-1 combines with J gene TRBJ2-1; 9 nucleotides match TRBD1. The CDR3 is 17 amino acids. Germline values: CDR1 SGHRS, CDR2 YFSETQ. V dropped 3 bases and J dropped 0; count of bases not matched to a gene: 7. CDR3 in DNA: TGCGCCAGCAGCTCTGGACAGGGGACGAGCTCCTACAATGAGCAGTTCTTC. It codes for CASSSGQGTSSYNEQFF.

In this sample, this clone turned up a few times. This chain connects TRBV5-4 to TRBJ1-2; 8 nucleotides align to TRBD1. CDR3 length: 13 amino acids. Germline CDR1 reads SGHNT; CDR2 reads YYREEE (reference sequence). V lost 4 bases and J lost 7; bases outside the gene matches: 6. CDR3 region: CASSLQGQAGYTF. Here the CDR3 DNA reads TGTGCCAGCAGCCTTCAGGGACAGGCTGGCTACACCTTC.

CDR3 protein: CASSEAMTRSGGYTF. The CDR3 nucleotides are TGTGCCAGCAGTGAGGCGATGACGCGTTCTGGTGGCTACACCTTC. The J gene is TRBJ1-2, the V gene TRBV2, with D unclear. The germline CDR1 and CDR2 sequences are SNHLY and FYNNEI. Trimming shortened V by 3 bases and J by 7 bases, and 18 bases separated the two germline ends. This CDR3 is built from 15 residues. Drawing the rest from reference TRBV2 and TRBJ1-2, the complete variable domain is EPEVTQTPSHQVTQMGQEVILRCVPISNHLYFYWYRQILGQKVEFLVSFYNNEISEKSEIFDDQFSVERPDGSNFTLKIRSTKLEDSAMYFCASSEAMTRSGGYTFGSGTRLTVV.

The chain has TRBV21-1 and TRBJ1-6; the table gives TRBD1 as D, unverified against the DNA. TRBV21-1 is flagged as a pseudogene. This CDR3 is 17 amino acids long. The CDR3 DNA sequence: TGTGCCAGCAGAACCGGGACAGGGCGTTCTGTTTATTCACCCCTCCACTTT. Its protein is CASRTGTGRSVYSPLHF.

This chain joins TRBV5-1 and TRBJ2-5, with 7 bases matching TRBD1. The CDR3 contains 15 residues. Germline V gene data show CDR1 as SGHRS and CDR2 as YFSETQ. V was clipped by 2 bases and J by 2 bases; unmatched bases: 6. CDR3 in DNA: TGCGCCAGCAGCTTAACCGGGACAGCTCAAGAGACCCAGTACTTC. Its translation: CASSLTGTAQETQYF.

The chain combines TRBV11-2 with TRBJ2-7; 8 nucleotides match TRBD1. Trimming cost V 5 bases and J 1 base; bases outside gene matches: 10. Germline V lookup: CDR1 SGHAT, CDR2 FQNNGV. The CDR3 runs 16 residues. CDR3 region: CASSPLTGAVSYEQYF. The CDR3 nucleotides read TGTGCCAGCAGCCCACTGACAGGGGCCGTTTCCTACGAGCAGTACTTC. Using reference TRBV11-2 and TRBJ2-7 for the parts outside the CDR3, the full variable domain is EAGVAQSPRYKIIEKRQSVAFWCNPISGHATLYWYQQILGQGPKLLIQFQNNGVVDDSQLPKDRFSAERLKGVDSTLKIQPAKLEDSAVYLCASSPLTGAVSYEQYFGPGTRLTVT.